The clone carrying this TCR beta chain was counted a single time. This specimen comes from a study of OX40 agonist ivuxolimab in advanced cancers. About the study: Patient treatment consisted of intravenous ivuxolimab administration every 2 weeks at 0.01 to 10 mg/kg.

The V gene's germline CDR1 is ENHRY and CDR2 SYGVKD. There are 15 residues in the CDR3. The germline V and J ends were trimmed by 4 bases and 2 bases, with 14 bases remaining between them. Only in-frame clones appear in the TCRdb table, and some are missing; sequencing was by immunoSEQ multiplex PCR. The sample consists of around 56,000 clones, roughly 89% of them appearing once. The origin of this receptor is an adult with an advanced solid tumor such as melanoma, head and neck, liver or kidney cancer. Source: CD4+ or CD8+ T cells sorted from blood, taken in a trial of the OX40 agonist ivuxolimab. V is TRBV10-3 and J is TRBJ1-1; TRBD1 is a possible D gene (5 bases). The DNA of the CDR3 is TGTGCCATCAGTGGACGAGGACGGGGCAACACTGAAGCTTTCTTT. Amino acids: CAISGRGRGNTEAFF.